The 28 T cell receptor beta chains listed next were all sequenced from one sample in a study of cytomegalovirus exposure and HLA in healthy donors. Researchers ran the PCR with 60 Vbeta and 13 Jbeta primers. Clones were sequenced by immunoSEQ multiplex PCR, and TCRdb holds only the in-frame ones, with some missing. Among 220,000 or so clones, 75% to 90% were seen once, and the ten largest hold approximately 2.5%. The sample taken for sequencing was PBMCs. These receptors were taken from a middle-aged woman in good health and CMV-seronegative.

V gene TRBV7-2 combines with J gene TRBJ2-1; D remains unclear. This CDR3 contains 15 residues. With 1 base removed from V and 0 bases from J, the gap between germline ends came to 7 bases. Germline V CDR1 and CDR2: SGHTA, FQGNSA. CDR3 amino acids: CASSLESTSYNEQFF. CDR3 bases: TGTGCCAGCAGCTTAGAGTCTACCTCCTACAATGAGCAGTTCTTC.

This clone turned up a few times. The rearrangement uses TRBV29-1 and TRBJ2-5; the match to TRBD2 covers 7 bases. The V gene end was trimmed by 4 bases and the J gene end by 1 base; junction bases not matched to a gene: 0. Germline V gene lookup returns CDR1 SQVTM and CDR2 ANQGSEA. This CDR3 region has 12 residues. Written as DNA, the CDR3 is TGCAGCGTTGGACTAGCCCAAGAGACCCAGTACTTC. Protein sequence: CSVGLAQETQYF.

The rearrangement uses TRBV27 and TRBJ2-2; 8 bases are shared with TRBD1. The CDR3 is 15 residues long. The germline gives CDR1 MNHEY, CDR2 SMNVEV (reference sequence). The V segment lost 7 bases and the J segment 4 bases; nucleotides outside the gene matches: 8. The CDR3 bases are TGTGCCAGCAATCCCTTTGACAGGGGCACCGGGGAGCTGTTTTTT. Protein: CASNPFDRGTGELFF.

This chain links TRBV4-2 with TRBJ1-1; 9 bases line up with TRBD1. The V gene end was trimmed by 4 bases and the J gene end by 2 bases; junction bases not matched to a gene: 2. The CDR3 contains 14 residues. Germline V CDR1 and CDR2: LGHNA, YNFKEQ. This CDR3 is CASSPTGGNTEAFF. DNA of the CDR3: TGTGCCAGCAGCCCGACAGGGGGAAACACTGAAGCTTTCTTT.

The chain recombines TRBV27 with TRBJ2-7; 9 bases align to TRBD1. CDR3 length: 17 amino acids. V lost 1 base and J lost 2; bases outside the gene matches: 9. Germline CDR1 and CDR2: MNHEY and SMNVEV (reference sequence). The chain's CDR3 is CASSLWPPDRGPYEQYF. In DNA, the CDR3 is TGTGCCAGCAGTTTATGGCCCCCGGACAGGGGACCCTACGAGCAGTACTTC.

This chain uses TRBV9 with TRBJ1-6, with 7 bases that match TRBD1. The trim removed 2 bases at V and 7 bases at J, leaving 6 bases unmatched. The CDR3 is 15 residues long. CDR1 and CDR2 from the germline V gene are SGDLS and YYNGEE. The CDR3 reads CASSVSGRGNSPLHF. The CDR3 coding sequence is TGTGCCAGCAGCGTTAGCGGCAGGGGGAATTCACCCCTCCACTTT.

A few counts support this clone. The V call is TRBV15, the J call TRBJ1-2; TRBD1 matches at 9 bases. Germline V lookup: CDR1 LNHNV, CDR2 YYDKDF (reference sequence). V lost 8 bases and J lost 8; bases outside the gene matches: 6. The CDR3 contains 12 residues. CDR3: CATSQDRGGYTF. CDR3 nucleotide sequence: TGTGCCACCTCCCAGGACAGGGGAGGCTACACCTTC.

The chain carries TRBV28 and TRBJ2-1; 8 positions agree with TRBD2. V trimming: 3 bases; J trimming: 3 bases; junction bases outside the gene matches: 4. Germline CDR1 and CDR2: MDHEN and SYDVKM. CDR3 size: 15 residues. As DNA, the CDR3 is TGTGCCAGCAGTTTGTTGGGACTAGACTACAATGAGCAGTTCTTC. Translation: CASSLLGLDYNEQFF.

This clone has more than one count but fewer than ten. The chain joins TRBV6-5 to TRBJ2-7, with D perhaps TRBD1 (6 bases). CDR3 size: 16 residues. V was pared by 0 bases and J by 3 bases, with 15 bases between. Germline-derived CDR1 and CDR2 are MNHEY and SVGAGI. In DNA form, the CDR3 reads TGTGCCAGCAGTTACTCGAGAATACAGGGCTACTACGAGCAGTACTTC. Translating it yields CASSYSRIQGYYEQYF.

The chain is built from TRBV2 and TRBJ2-1; 8 bases agree with TRBD1. Germline V lookup: CDR1 SNHLY, CDR2 FYNNEI. Trimming cost V 7 bases and J 4 bases; bases outside gene matches: 9. The CDR3 runs 15 residues. The CDR3: CASNRQGIGYNEQFF. In DNA, the CDR3 is TGTGCCAGCAATAGACAGGGGATCGGTTACAATGAGCAGTTCTTC.

The chain employs TRBV7-6 and TRBJ2-3; 9 nucleotides align to TRBD2. V lost 3 bases to trimming and J lost 3 bases; unmatched junction nucleotides: 4. Germline CDR1 SGHVS, CDR2 FNYEAQ. The CDR3 is made up of 15 amino acids. CDR3 sequence (DNA): TGTGCCAGCAGCTTTTTGACTAGCGGAACAGATACGCAGTATTTT. This translates into CASSFLTSGTDTQYF.

This clone was observed once. The chain combines TRBV18 with TRBJ2-5; D is unresolved. In germline, CDR1 is KGHSH, CDR2 LQKENI. Trimming pared 1 base from V and 3 bases from J, leaving 6 bases between. This CDR3 has 13 residues. CDR3 nucleotide sequence: TGTGCCAGCTCACCACTCAGGAAAGAGACCCAGTACTTC. It specifies CASSPLRKETQYF.

The V gene is TRBV5-6, the J gene TRBJ2-7; 11 positions match TRBD1. With V trimmed by 4 bases and J by 10 bases, 7 bases remained unmatched. Germline assignment: CDR1 SGHDT and CDR2 YYEEEE. The CDR3 covers 13 residues. CDR3 amino acids: CASSREDRGHQYF. DNA for the CDR3: TGTGCCAGCAGCAGGGAGGACAGGGGGCATCAGTACTTC.

The rearrangement links TRBV5-1 to TRBJ2-7; perhaps TRBD1 as D (6 bases). CDR1 and CDR2 from the germline V gene are SGHRS and YFSETQ. This CDR3 has 13 amino acids. V lost 4 bases and J 1 base, leaving 9 bases between the germline ends. In nucleotides, the CDR3 is TGCGCCAGCAGCATACAGGGTTCCTACGAGCAGTACTTC. This sequence encodes CASSIQGSYEQYF. Complete variable domain (other parts from reference TRBV5-1 and TRBJ2-7): KAGVTQTPRYLIKTRGQQVTLSCSPISGHRSVSWYQQTPGQGLQFLFEYFSETQRNKGNFPGRFSGRQFSNSRSEMNVSTLELGDSALYLCASSIQGSYEQYFGPGTRLTVT.

The chain's CDR3 is CASSTRQGEETQYF. CDR3 nucleotides: TGTGCCAGCAGTACTCGCCAGGGGGAAGAGACCCAGTACTTC. The chain recombines TRBV28 with TRBJ2-5; 7 bases align to TRBD1. This CDR3 is built from 14 residues. CDR1 and CDR2 from the germline V gene are MDHEN and SYDVKM. V lost 5 bases and J lost 3; bases outside the gene matches: 6.

The rearrangement links TRBV18 to TRBJ1-1; 8 bases agree with TRBD1. The CDR3 runs 19 residues. Germline V gene lookup returns CDR1 KGHSH and CDR2 LQKENI. The V segment lost 2 bases and the J segment 0 bases; nucleotides outside the gene matches: 14. The CDR3 coding sequence is TGTGCCAGCTCACCAGTGGCGGACAGGGAACCGGCCATGAACACTGAAGCTTTCTTT. Amino acids: CASSPVADREPAMNTEAFF.

The CDR3 is CASSQVFRDTHNYGYTF. CDR3 nucleotides: TGCGCCAGCAGCCAGGTTTTCCGGGACACACATAACTATGGCTACACCTTC. The J gene is TRBJ1-2, the V gene TRBV4-1; tentatively, D is TRBD1 (6 bases). Germline CDR1 and CDR2: MGHRA and YSYEKL. The CDR3 is 17 residues long. V dropped 3 bases and J dropped 1 base, with 18 bases sitting between them.

This chain uses TRBV5-8 with TRBJ1-3; D is perhaps TRBD1 (6 bases). Germline V lookup: CDR1 SGHTS, CDR2 YDEGEE. The CDR3 covers 12 residues. V gave up 9 bases and J gave up 3 bases, with 10 bases separating them. CDR3 loop: CAIRRGGNTIYF. CDR3 nucleotides: TGTGCCATTCGCAGGGGTGGAAACACCATATATTTT.

The gene calls are TRBV9 and TRBJ2-3; 7 bases fit TRBD1. CDR3 size: 16 residues. Germline trimming cut 1 base from V and 2 bases from J; bases unmatched to any gene: 7. Looked up from germline, CDR1 is SGDLS and CDR2 is YYNGEE. The CDR3 sequence: CASSVYRDSHTDTQYF. The CDR3 bases are TGTGCCAGCAGCGTATACCGGGACAGCCACACAGATACGCAGTATTTT.

The chain combines TRBV28 with TRBJ2-1; 8 bases fit TRBD2. The CDR3 is 17 residues long. J was trimmed by 8 bases and V by 4 bases; bases with no gene match: 16. CDR1 and CDR2 from the germline V gene are MDHEN and SYDVKM. CDR3 loop: CASSSSRAGAVPYEQFF. CDR3 DNA: TGTGCCAGCAGTTCAAGCCGAGCGGGAGCTGTTCCCTATGAGCAGTTCTTC.

The chain couples TRBV7-9 to TRBJ2-2, with 7 bases that match TRBD2. V lost 4 bases to trimming and J lost 4 bases; unmatched junction nucleotides: 6. The germline gives CDR1 SEHNR, CDR2 FQNEAQ (reference sequence). The CDR3 is 15 amino acids. The CDR3 DNA follows: TGTGCCAGCAGCTCTCCGAGGGAGGGCACCGGGGAGCTGTTTTTT. Residues: CASSSPREGTGELFF.

The chain is built from TRBV30 and TRBJ2-7, with D unclear. From germline, CDR1 is GTSNPN and CDR2 SVGIG (reference sequence). The CDR3 has 14 amino acids. V lost 0 bases, J lost 0 bases, and 9 bases lay in between. CDR3 in DNA: TGTGCCTGGAGTGTTACAGAAAGCTCCTACGAGCAGTACTTC. Residues: CAWSVTESSYEQYF.

The chain recombines TRBV5-1 with TRBJ2-5; 11 nucleotides agree with TRBD2. The closer fit of TRBJ2-7 to the DNA end suggests the J call may be wrong. The CDR3 has 16 residues. Looked up from germline, CDR1 is SGHRS and CDR2 is YFSETQ. The DNA for the CDR3 is TGCGCCAGCAAAAAAGTGATAGCGGGAGGGGTCAACGAGCAGTACTTC. This translates into CASKKVIAGGVNEQYF.

The chain combines TRBV27 with TRBJ2-7, with D possibly matching TRBD1 (6 bases). Per germline, CDR1 MNHEY and CDR2 SMNVEV (reference sequence). The CDR3 contains 15 residues. V was clipped by 5 bases and J by 3 bases, with 17 bases between them. The DNA for the CDR3 is TGTGCCAGCAGTAAACAGGGCCAAGGGATCTACGAGCAGTACTTC. It encodes CASSKQGQGIYEQYF.

CDR3 residues: CASSSQIQLAGGPNTGELFF. The CDR3 bases are TGCGCCAGCAGCTCACAAATCCAACTAGCGGGAGGGCCGAACACCGGGGAGCTGTTTTTT. V is TRBV5-1 and J is TRBJ2-2, with TRBD2 identical over 13 bases. Trimming took 3 bases from V and 0 from J; bases not matched to a gene: 11. CDR1 and CDR2 (germline): SGHRS, YFSETQ. The CDR3 spans 20 residues.

The V and J genes are TRBV7-9 and TRBJ2-5; 14 nucleotides align to TRBD2. The CDR3 runs to 16 residues. Germline V lookup: CDR1 SEHNR, CDR2 FQNEAQ (reference sequence). V lost 4 bases, J lost 4 bases, and 5 bases stayed unmatched. The CDR3 DNA follows: TGTGCCAGCAGCTCCACGGGACTAGCGGGAGTAGAGACCCAGTACTTC. The encoded protein is CASSSTGLAGVETQYF.

The CDR3 loop is CAWTLAGGLGNEQFF. In nucleotides, the CDR3 is TGTGCCTGGACCTTAGCGGGAGGTTTGGGGAATGAGCAGTTCTTC. V gene TRBV30 combines with J gene TRBJ2-1; the match to TRBD2 covers 10 bases. The CDR3 extends over 15 amino acids. V was pared by 4 bases and J by 7 bases, with 10 bases of the junction left unmatched. Per germline, CDR1 GTSNPN and CDR2 SVGIG (reference sequence). The full variable domain, completed using reference TRBV30 and TRBJ2-1, is SQTIHQWPATLVQPVGSPLSLECTVEGTSNPNLYWYRQAAGRGLQLLFYSVGIGQISSEVPQNLSASRPQDRQFILSSKKLLLSDSGFYLCAWTLAGGLGNEQFFGPGTRLTVL.

The chain has TRBV9 and TRBJ2-2; D gene unclear. Trimming took off 1 base at V and 7 bases at J, with 5 bases between the two ends. Germline V gene data show CDR1 as SGDLS and CDR2 as YYNGEE. This CDR3 contains 12 residues. CDR3 nucleotide sequence: TGTGCCAGCAGCGTATCCGGCGGGGAGCTGTTTTTT. The encoded protein is CASSVSGGELFF.